The 14 T cell receptor beta chains listed next were all sequenced from one sample in a study of cytomegalovirus exposure and HLA in healthy donors. 60 Vbeta and 13 Jbeta primers were used in PCR. The data were produced by immunoSEQ multiplex PCR, yet TCRdb's version contains in-frame clones alone and is incomplete. The table shows about 260,000 clones, with roughly two thirds occurring only once. The sequencing input was PBMCs. These receptors were obtained from a female donor in good health and CMV-seronegative.

This chain uses TRBV9 with TRBJ2-7, with 9 positions matching TRBD1. The CDR3 loop spans 15 amino acids. The V and J ends lost 4 bases and 4 bases, in that order; junction bases with no gene match: 9. Per germline, CDR1 SGDLS and CDR2 YYNGEE. CDR3 region: CASSWGGTGIYEQYF. The CDR3 DNA sequence: TGTGCCAGCAGCTGGGGGGGGACAGGGATATACGAGCAGTACTTC.

The J gene is TRBJ1-5, the V gene TRBV19; D is uncertain. Looked up from germline, CDR1 is LNHDA and CDR2 is SQIVND (reference sequence). V lost 3 bases, J lost 3 bases, and 21 bases lay in between. This CDR3 is built from 18 residues. As DNA, the CDR3 is TGTGCCAGTAGTATGCGAGGTCCCCTCGGGTCCCACAATCAGCCCCAGCATTTT. Translation gives CASSMRGPLGSHNQPQHF.

There are a few counts of this clone. The V and J genes are TRBV6-6 and TRBJ1-1; no definite D call. This CDR3 is built from 13 residues. Germline values: CDR1 MNHNY, CDR2 SVGAGI (reference sequence). V dropped 0 bases and J dropped 10 bases, with 12 bases sitting between them. CDR3 loop: CASSYSLEVRAFF. The DNA of the CDR3 is TGTGCCAGCAGTTACTCCCTCGAGGTAAGAGCTTTCTTT.

As for this clone: Distinct nucleotide sequences in the sample also encode this CDR3. The chain couples TRBV28 to TRBJ1-2; TRBD1 is a possible D gene (5 bases). V was trimmed by 3 bases and J by 5 bases, leaving 10 bases between them. Per germline, CDR1 MDHEN and CDR2 SYDVKM. This CDR3 is built from 13 residues. CDR3: CASSLQGGYGYTF. Written as DNA, the CDR3 is TGTGCCAGCAGTTTGCAGGGAGGGTATGGCTACACCTTC.

This clone was seen more than once but under ten times. This chain uses TRBV5-1 with TRBJ2-5, with TRBD2 as a possible D gene (7 bases). There are 14 residues in the CDR3. V was cut by 1 base and J by 3 bases, with 10 bases left in between. In germline, CDR1 is SGHRS, CDR2 YFSETQ. DNA of the CDR3: TGCGCCAGCAGCTTGCGGGGGGCTGAAGAGACCCAGTACTTC. It translates to CASSLRGAEETQYF.

The J gene is TRBJ2-7, the V gene TRBV7-9, with TRBD2 matching over 8 bases. The germline CDR1 and CDR2 sequences are SEHNR and FQNEAQ (reference sequence). This CDR3 region has 13 residues. Germline trimming cut 6 bases from V and 2 bases from J; bases unmatched to any gene: 3. The CDR3 nucleotides are TGTGCCAGCAGTTTGACTAGCGCCTACGAGCAGTACTTC. As protein: CASSLTSAYEQYF.

V is TRBV27 and J is TRBJ2-5, with 8 bases matching TRBD1. The germline V gene has CDR1 MNHEY and CDR2 SMNVEV (reference sequence). V shed 4 bases, J shed 5 bases, and the junction held 6 bases outside the gene matches. This CDR3 is 14 amino acids long. Here the CDR3 reads CASSSRQGAETQYF. CDR3 nucleotides: TGTGCCAGCAGTTCGCGTCAGGGGGCGGAGACCCAGTACTTC.

V gene TRBV5-8 combines with J gene TRBJ2-3, with TRBD2 matching over 10 bases. The junction had 12 bases not matched to a gene; V was cut back by 4 bases and J by 1 base. The CDR3 is 18 residues long. The germline gives CDR1 SGHTS, CDR2 YDEGEE. This chain's CDR3 is CASSKKARTSGGTDTQYF. The CDR3 DNA reads TGTGCCAGCAGCAAGAAAGCCCGCACTAGCGGGGGCACAGATACGCAGTATTTT. Full variable domain (rest looked up from reference TRBV5-8 and TRBJ2-3): EAGVTQSPTHLIKTRGQQATLRCSPISGHTSVYWYQQALGLGLQFLLWYDEGEERNRGNFPPRFSGRQFPNYSSELNVNALELEDSALYLCASSKKARTSGGTDTQYFGPGTRLTVL.

The table lists this clone with a few counts. This rearrangement joins TRBV5-4 to TRBJ2-1; 11 nucleotides match TRBD2. J lost 5 bases, V lost 3 bases, and 7 bases had no gene match. The CDR3 runs 16 residues. Germline V gene lookup returns CDR1 SGHNT and CDR2 YYREEE (reference sequence). CDR3 DNA: TGTGCCAGCAGCTCGATACGACTAGCGGGACACAATGAGCAGTTCTTC. Its translation: CASSSIRLAGHNEQFF.

V gene TRBV5-6 combines with J gene TRBJ2-3, with D possibly TRBD2 on 5 matching bases. The V and J ends lost 0 bases and 2 bases respectively, with 7 bases between them. This CDR3 comprises 14 residues. Germline values: CDR1 SGHDT, CDR2 YYEEEE. As DNA, the CDR3 is TGTGCCAGCAGCTTGGAGCGGTCCACAGATACGCAGTATTTT. It yields the protein CASSLERSTDTQYF.

This chain joins TRBV28 and TRBJ1-4; D gene unclear. This CDR3 contains 12 residues. Germline-derived CDR1 and CDR2 are MDHEN and SYDVKM. V dropped 2 bases and J dropped 8 bases, with 6 bases sitting between them. The CDR3, as DNA: TGTGCCAGCAGTTTACTAAAAGAAAAACTGTTTTTT. It codes for CASSLLKEKLFF.

The chain combines TRBV30 with TRBJ1-3; D uncertain. This CDR3 comprises 12 residues. Trimming shortened V by 7 bases and J by 4 bases, and 11 bases separated the two germline ends. Germline assignment: CDR1 GTSNPN and CDR2 SVGIG (reference sequence). Written as DNA, the CDR3 is TGTGCCTCCACCGGGTTAGGAAACACCATATATTTT. Residues: CASTGLGNTIYF.

This chain uses TRBV4-2 with TRBJ2-7; perhaps TRBD2 as D (6 bases). Germline values: CDR1 LGHNA, CDR2 YNFKEQ. V was shortened by 2 bases and J by 3 bases, with 14 bases between the two germline ends. There are 15 residues in the CDR3. This CDR3 is CASSQPWSGDYEQYF. The CDR3 bases are TGTGCCAGCAGCCAACCCTGGTCGGGGGACTACGAGCAGTACTTC.

The V gene is TRBV5-5, the J gene TRBJ2-7; TRBD2 might be the D (5 bases). Between the trimmed V and J ends, which lost 0 bases and 2 bases, there was a span of 6 bases. The CDR3 loop spans 13 amino acids. Germline V lookup: CDR1 SGHKS, CDR2 YYEKEE (reference sequence). This CDR3 is CASSLGLTYEQYF. CDR3 sequence (DNA): TGTGCCAGCAGCTTGGGACTAACCTACGAGCAGTACTTC.